Below, 23 T cell receptor beta chains from the same sample are listed, as sequenced in a study of response to subunit inactivated influenza vaccine. TCRdb reprocessed the RT-PCR reads via MiXCR and lists one record per CDR3 protein. The sample includes 800,000 to 1,000,000 distinct CDR3 sequences, around 21% of them seen just once. Material: PBMCs from blood, obtained approximately 5 days after vaccination. The receptor source for this set is a man aged 45-65 years who received an inactivated influenza vaccine.

This clonotype occurred a few times. The V and J genes are TRBV7-2 and TRBJ1-5; 7 positions match TRBD1. CDR3 size: 14 residues. V lost 5 bases, J lost 4 bases, and 5 bases stayed unmatched. Germline CDR1 is SGHTA and CDR2 is FQGNSA. The CDR3 spells CASSQDRENQPQHF. The CDR3 DNA reads TGTGCCAGCAGCCAAGACAGGGAAAATCAGCCCCAGCATTTT. Together with reference TRBV7-2 and TRBJ1-5, the CDR3 gives the full variable domain: GAGVSQSPSNKVTEKGKDVELRCDPISGHTALYWYRQSLGQGLEFLIYFQGNSAPDKSGLPSDRFSAERTGGSVSTLTIQRTQQEDSAVYLCASSQDRENQPQHFGDGTRLSIL.

This chain joins TRBV2 and TRBJ2-6; no clear D gene. The V end lost 5 bases, the J end lost 2 bases, and 10 bases lay between the germline ends. The CDR3 consists of 15 residues. CDR1 is SNHLY and CDR2 is FYNNEI in the germline V gene. This chain's CDR3 is CASSMTEPGANVLTF. The CDR3 DNA sequence: TGTGCCAGCAGTATGACCGAGCCTGGGGCCAACGTCCTGACTTTC.

The chain recombines TRBV29-1 with TRBJ2-7, with 7 bases identical to TRBD2. Trimming removed 1 base from V and 4 bases from J; junction bases left unmatched: 7. In germline, CDR1 is SQVTM, CDR2 ANQGSEA. This CDR3 is built from 14 residues. CDR3 DNA: TGCAGCGTTGAAGTTGGCGGGAGTGGATACGAGCAGTACTTC. Translation gives CSVEVGGSGYEQYF.

A few counts support this clonotype. V usage is TRBV7-9 and J usage is TRBJ2-2; the D is unclear. Looked up from germline, CDR1 is SEHNR and CDR2 is FQNEAQ (reference sequence). Trimming removed 8 bases at V and 5 bases at J, with 9 bases between. The CDR3 contains 12 residues. The CDR3 nucleotides read TGTGCCAGCCCTCCGCCGACCGGGGAGCTGTTTTTT. Its translation is CASPPPTGELFF. The variable domain in full, completed from reference TRBV7-9 and TRBJ2-2, reads DTGVSQNPRHKITKRGQNVTFRCDPISEHNRLYWYRQTLGQGPEFLTYFQNEAQLEKSRLLSDRFSAERPKGSFSTLEIQRTEQGDSAMYLCASPPPTGELFFGEGSRLTVL.

This rearrangement joins TRBV19 to TRBJ2-1; 11 bases agree with TRBD2. The CDR3 extends over 13 amino acids. Germline V gene sequence: CDR1 LNHDA, CDR2 SQIVND (reference sequence). Losses at the gene ends were 11 bases for V and 8 bases for J; bases not matched to a gene: 8. CDR3 protein: CAVRLAGSDEQFF. The CDR3 DNA follows: TGTGCCGTCCGACTAGCGGGGAGTGATGAGCAGTTCTTC.

The chain carries TRBV4-3 and TRBJ1-2, with D possibly being TRBD1 (6 bases). V gave up 1 base and J gave up 4 bases, with 10 bases separating them. Germline values: CDR1 LGHNA, CDR2 YSLEER. This CDR3 is 14 amino acids long. The CDR3 protein is CASSQAQGIYGYTF. CDR3 nucleotide sequence: TGCGCCAGCAGCCAAGCACAGGGAATCTATGGCTACACCTTC.

This sequence joins TRBV27 and TRBJ2-5; 7 bases align to TRBD1. This CDR3 is 15 amino acids long. V lost 7 bases and J lost 1; bases outside the gene matches: 9. Germline assignment: CDR1 MNHEY and CDR2 SMNVEV (reference sequence). CDR3 sequence (DNA): TGTGCCAGCACCCGAAGGACAGGAACCCAAGAGACCCAGTACTTC. Translating gives CASTRRTGTQETQYF.

This clonotype was counted at least ten times. This chain joins TRBV12-3 or TRBV12-4 and TRBJ2-1; 8 bases map to TRBD2. The CDR3 has 17 amino acids. J gave up 5 bases and V 3 bases, and 12 bases lay outside the gene matches. Written as DNA, the CDR3 is TGTGCCAGCAGTTTCTACCGACTCCGAGCGGGAGACAATGAGCAGTTCTTC. Protein: CASSFYRLRAGDNEQFF.

This clonotype was detected many times. This chain connects TRBV7-9 to TRBJ2-3; TRBD1 might be the D (5 bases). V gave up 3 bases and J gave up 1 base, with 11 bases separating them. The CDR3 consists of 15 residues. Germline V gene sequence: CDR1 SEHNR, CDR2 FQNEAQ (reference sequence). CDR3 DNA: TGTGCCAGCAGCTTGAGACAGATAGGCACAGATACGCAGTATTTT. Residues: CASSLRQIGTDTQYF.

This clonotype was seen only a few times. The chain joins TRBV24-1 to TRBJ1-2; 7 positions agree with TRBD1. Germline-derived CDR1 and CDR2 are KGHDR and SFDVKD. J gave up 8 bases and V 3 bases, and 11 bases lay outside the gene matches. The CDR3 is made up of 15 amino acids. DNA of the CDR3: TGTGCCACCAGTGATCCTGGACAGGCCCTCGCGGGCTACACCTTC. It translates to CATSDPGQALAGYTF.

This chain uses TRBV5-5 with TRBJ2-7; tentative D call: TRBD2 (5 bases). Trimming removed 0 bases from V and 5 bases from J, with 9 bases in between. The CDR3 consists of 13 residues. Germline CDR1 SGHKS, CDR2 YYEKEE (reference sequence). The CDR3 DNA sequence: TGTGCCAGCAGCTTGGTTAGCGTAGACGAGCAGTACTTC. Its protein is CASSLVSVDEQYF.

J is TRBJ2-3 and V is TRBV28; D not resolved. This CDR3 is built from 15 residues. V was cut by 6 bases and J by 2 bases, with 15 bases left in between. In germline, CDR1 is MDHEN, CDR2 SYDVKM. Here the CDR3 DNA reads TGTGCCAGCAGACTACTCCTTGCCCCCACAGATACGCAGTATTTT. This codes for CASRLLLAPTDTQYF.

The chain uses TRBV7-9 and TRBJ2-2, with D possibly TRBD1 on 5 matching bases. Between the trimmed V and J ends, which lost 3 bases and 11 bases, there was a span of 10 bases. The CDR3 runs to 12 residues. Germline assignment: CDR1 SEHNR and CDR2 FQNEAQ (reference sequence). The CDR3 region is CASSFQGDELFF. CDR3 DNA: TGTGCCAGCAGCTTTCAGGGCGATGAGCTGTTTTTT. Drawing the rest from reference TRBV7-9 and TRBJ2-2, the complete variable domain is DTGVSQNPRHKITKRGQNVTFRCDPISEHNRLYWYRQTLGQGPEFLTYFQNEAQLEKSRLLSDRFSAERPKGSFSTLEIQRTEQGDSAMYLCASSFQGDELFFGEGSRLTVL.

CDR3 sequence (DNA): TGTGCCGTACGACCGGGACAGGATAACTATGGCTACACCTTC. It codes for CAVRPGQDNYGYTF. The V and J genes are TRBV6-1 and TRBJ1-2, with 8 bases that match TRBD1. The CDR3 sequence is 14 residues long. Germline lookup yields CDR1 MNHNS and CDR2 SASEGT. Trimming at V came to 11 bases and at J to 1 base, leaving 9 bases not matched to a gene.

This clonotype was seen only a few times. The genes are TRBV24-1 and TRBJ2-3; D is possibly TRBD2 (6 bases). Germline CDR1 reads KGHDR; CDR2 reads SFDVKD. V lost 4 bases and J 2 bases, leaving 15 bases between the germline ends. The CDR3 is made up of 16 amino acids. The CDR3 region has the DNA TGTGCCACCAGTGACCGCCGTGCGGGATTCACAGATACGCAGTATTTT. This codes for CATSDRRAGFTDTQYF.

This chain uses TRBV7-8 with TRBJ2-3; 15 bases map to TRBD2. Germline trimming cut 4 bases from V and 5 bases from J; bases unmatched to any gene: 13. Per the germline V gene, CDR1 is SGHVS and CDR2 is FQNEAQ. The CDR3 is 19 amino acids. This CDR3 reads CASSSWGGTSGGRGDTQYF. The CDR3 nucleotides read TGTGCCAGCAGCTCCTGGGGAGGGACTAGCGGGGGGCGGGGAGATACGCAGTATTTT.

This clonotype turned up a few times. The chain employs TRBV6-2 or TRBV6-3 and TRBJ2-5; D may be TRBD1 (5 bases). The CDR3 spans 14 residues. The V end lost 8 bases, the J end lost 0 bases, and 13 bases lay between the germline ends. The germline gives CDR1 MNHEY, CDR2 SVGEGT. CDR3 in DNA: TGTGCCAGCGGGGCAGGTCTAAACCAAGAGACCCAGTACTTC. Its protein is CASGAGLNQETQYF.

The V call is TRBV28, the J call TRBJ2-5; D is perhaps TRBD2 (6 bases). The germline V and J ends were trimmed by 5 bases and 5 bases, with 9 bases remaining between them. CDR3 length: 12 amino acids. Germline loops: CDR1 MDHEN, CDR2 SYDVKM. The CDR3 DNA sequence: TGTGCCAGCAGTAGGGACTTGGAGACCCAGTACTTC. Amino acid sequence: CASSRDLETQYF.

This clonotype came up many times. The chain carries TRBV29-1 and TRBJ2-7; D is possibly TRBD2 (5 bases). The V end lost 0 bases, the J end lost 0 bases, and 6 bases lay between the germline ends. This CDR3 contains 13 residues. The germline V gene has CDR1 SQVTM and CDR2 ANQGSEA. This CDR3 is CSVEEGSSYEQYF. The CDR3 DNA is TGCAGCGTTGAAGAGGGGAGCTCCTACGAGCAGTACTTC.

The chain employs TRBV27 and TRBJ2-5; tentatively, D is TRBD2 (6 bases). The length of the CDR3 is 14 residues. CDR1 is MNHEY and CDR2 is SMNVEV in the germline V gene (reference sequence). V lost 5 bases, J lost 4 bases, and 14 bases lay in between. The CDR3 here is CASSNFGLLETQYF. CDR3 bases: TGTGCCAGCAGTAACTTCGGACTACTAGAGACCCAGTACTTC.

As to this clonotype: A much larger clone differs by one base, so this may be a read error. This sequence joins TRBV20-1 and TRBJ2-7, with 7 bases lining up with TRBD1. Germline V gene sequence: CDR1 DFQATT, CDR2 SNEGSKA (reference sequence). There are 12 residues in the CDR3. The CDR3 region has the DNA TGCAGTGCTGATAACAGGGGCTACAAGCAGTACTTC. Protein sequence: CSADNRGYKQYF.

This chain uses TRBV4-1 with TRBJ1-4; 11 nucleotides match TRBD1. The CDR3 covers 16 residues. Losses at the gene ends were 1 base for V and 7 bases for J; bases not matched to a gene: 5. Germline V gene sequence: CDR1 MGHRA, CDR2 YSYEKL. The CDR3 DNA is TGCGCCAGCAGCCAAGGGACAGGGGGCGTCGGTGAAAAACTGTTTTTT. Translating it yields CASSQGTGGVGEKLFF.

Written as DNA, the CDR3 is TGCGCCATTCCTCTGTATGGTACGGCGGGGGGAGGATATGCGCAGTATTTT. Translation gives CAIPLYGTAGGGYAQYF. The chain has TRBV10-1 and TRBJ2-3; 8 bases fit TRBD2. Germline CDR1 reads WNHNN; CDR2 reads SYGVQD (reference sequence). The CDR3 runs to 17 residues. The V and J ends lost 10 bases and 10 bases, in that order; junction bases with no gene match: 25.